The 19 T cell receptor beta chains reported below all come from one sample, sequenced in a study of PD-1 blockade in classical Hodgkin lymphoma. Using immunoSEQ multiplex PCR, the repertoire was profiled, and TCRdb retains in-frame clones only, with some absent. The data hold about 35,000 clones, with approximately 92% observed a single time. Every patient was affected by relapse after autologous stem cell transplantation, while exposure to brentuximab vedotin was not uniform. Researchers used magnetic negative selection to pull out pure CD4+ T cells from thawed PBMCs. Sequencing used CD4+ T cells from blood, obtained at baseline. The receptors were sampled from a human donor with classical Hodgkin lymphoma.

The chain couples TRBV5-1 to TRBJ1-1; 8 bases are shared with TRBD1. Per the germline V gene, CDR1 is SGHRS and CDR2 is YFSETQ. The CDR3 sequence is 19 residues long. The V gene end was trimmed by 3 bases and the J gene end by 0 bases; junction bases not matched to a gene: 16. The CDR3: CASSYYPHGQGQMNTEAFF. The CDR3 DNA reads as TGCGCCAGCAGCTATTACCCCCACGGACAGGGTCAAATGAACACTGAAGCTTTCTTT.

The rearrangement joins TRBV5-1 to TRBJ2-1, with TRBD2 matching over 7 bases. With 0 bases clipped from V and 0 bases from J, the junction kept 3 bases outside the gene matches. From germline, CDR1 is SGHRS and CDR2 YFSETQ. This CDR3 region has 16 residues. The CDR3 here is CASSLEGLPSYNEQFF. In nucleotides, the CDR3 is TGCGCCAGCAGCTTGGAGGGACTACCCTCCTACAATGAGCAGTTCTTC.

This sequence joins TRBV6-1 and TRBJ1-4, with 11 bases identical to TRBD1. This CDR3 is built from 14 residues. The germline CDR1 and CDR2 sequences are MNHNS and SASEGT. The V and J ends lost 3 bases and 11 bases, in that order; junction bases with no gene match: 5. CDR3 bases: TGTGCCAGCAGTGAGGGGACAGGGGGAACGAAACTGTTTTTT. As protein: CASSEGTGGTKLFF.

The chain links TRBV5-1 to TRBJ1-3; D remains ambiguous. V lost 0 bases to trimming and J lost 1 base, with 14 bases between them. Per germline, CDR1 SGHRS and CDR2 YFSETQ. CDR3 size: 17 residues. CDR3 amino acids: CASSLVSPALSGNTIYF. CDR3 sequence (DNA): TGCGCCAGCAGCTTGGTTAGCCCGGCGCTTTCTGGAAACACCATATATTTT.

The CDR3 coding sequence is TGTGCCAGCAGCTTATTCGTCGGGACGCCGAAGACCCTCTCCTACGAGCAGTACTTC. This encodes CASSLFVGTPKTLSYEQYF. The chain has TRBV11-2 and TRBJ2-7; D may be TRBD1 or TRBD2 (5 bases each). The V gene's germline CDR1 is SGHAT and CDR2 FQNNGV. This CDR3 contains 19 residues. The V gene lost 2 bases and the J gene lost 0 bases, with 23 bases spanning the gap.

CDR3 nucleotide sequence: TGTGCCAGCGGCCGGGACACTACGAACACCGGGGAGCTGTTTTTT. Residues: CASGRDTTNTGELFF. The chain couples TRBV6-5 to TRBJ2-2; the D gene is possibly TRBD1 (6 bases). Trimming pared 8 bases from V and 0 bases from J, leaving 13 bases between. The CDR3 totals 15 residues. CDR1 is MNHEY, CDR2 SVGAGI, per germline.

This chain links TRBV6-1 with TRBJ1-4; D gene unclear. V was trimmed by 4 bases and J by 3 bases, leaving 15 bases between them. Germline V gene lookup returns CDR1 MNHNS and CDR2 SASEGT. The CDR3 has 16 amino acids. The CDR3 loop reads CASSVLSTRPNEKLFF. DNA for the CDR3: TGTGCCAGCAGTGTTCTTTCCACACGCCCTAATGAAAAACTGTTTTTT.

The chain has TRBV18 and TRBJ2-3; 7 nucleotides match TRBD1. Germline loops: CDR1 KGHSH, CDR2 LQKENI. The CDR3 has 14 amino acids. With 3 bases clipped from V and 2 bases from J, the junction kept 2 bases outside the gene matches. CDR3 DNA sequence: TGTGCCAGCTCACCCAGGGGGATCACAGATACGCAGTATTTT. Protein: CASSPRGITDTQYF.

The chain employs TRBV9 and TRBJ1-2; weak D call: TRBD1 (5 bases). CDR1 is SGDLS and CDR2 is YYNGEE in the germline V gene. Trimming removed 0 bases from V and 0 bases from J, with 12 bases in between. This CDR3 region has 16 residues. Here the CDR3 reads CASSVGGTYANYGYTF. As DNA, the CDR3 is TGTGCCAGCAGCGTAGGAGGGACCTATGCTAACTATGGCTACACCTTC.

The chain combines TRBV25-1 with TRBJ2-1; D uncertain. The length of the CDR3 is 13 residues. The germline gives CDR1 MGHDK, CDR2 SYGVNS. The ends were cut back, 2 bases at V and 4 bases at J, with 6 bases in the middle. DNA of the CDR3: TGTGCCAGCAGTGAACCCGGTTACAATGAGCAGTTCTTC. Its protein product is CASSEPGYNEQFF.

The rearrangement links TRBV30 to TRBJ1-3; D is ambiguous. CDR3 length: 13 amino acids. The germline CDR1 and CDR2 sequences are GTSNPN and SVGIG (reference sequence). Trimming took off 0 bases at V and 8 bases at J, with 11 bases between the two ends. CDR3 sequence (DNA): TGTGCCTGGAGTGTAACATCGTATGACACCATATATTTT. It encodes CAWSVTSYDTIYF.

The chain combines TRBV6-5 with TRBJ1-5, with no clear D. There are 16 residues in the CDR3. V shed 0 bases and J shed 7 bases, with 16 bases lying between them. The V gene's germline CDR1 is MNHEY and CDR2 SVGAGI. As DNA, the CDR3 is TGTGCCAGCAGTTACTCGAGGCGAGAAGCCTCCCAGCCCCAGCATTTT. It codes for CASSYSRREASQPQHF.

The chain couples TRBV30 to TRBJ2-7, with D perhaps being TRBD1 or TRBD2 (5 bases each). V was trimmed by 2 bases and J by 6 bases, leaving 14 bases between them. The germline V gene encodes CDR1 GTSNPN and CDR2 SVGIG (reference sequence). The CDR3 totals 13 residues. CDR3 in DNA: TGTGCCTGGAGTACCGGGACCCTGCCCGAGCAGTACTTC. This sequence encodes CAWSTGTLPEQYF.

The gene calls are TRBV14 and TRBJ2-6; D ambiguous. The CDR3 spans 13 residues. Trimming took off 6 bases at V and 4 bases at J, with 7 bases between the two ends. The germline gives CDR1 SGHDN, CDR2 FVKESK. The CDR3: CASRPTGANVLTF. As DNA, the CDR3 is TGTGCCAGCAGACCGACCGGGGCCAACGTCCTGACTTTC.

The CDR3: CASRSRTARQFF. CDR3 DNA sequence: TGTGCCAGCAGATCCAGGACAGCCAGGCAGTTCTTC. The gene calls are TRBV7-2 and TRBJ2-1, with D perhaps matching TRBD1 (6 bases). V lost 6 bases to trimming and J lost 12 bases, with 15 bases between them. This CDR3 spans 12 amino acids. The germline CDR1 and CDR2 sequences are SGHTA and FQGNSA.

V is TRBV5-6 and J is TRBJ2-1; either TRBD1 or TRBD2 may supply D (6 bases each). The CDR3 is 15 amino acids. Looked up from germline, CDR1 is SGHDT and CDR2 is YYEEEE. Trimming removed 4 bases from V and 13 bases from J, with 24 bases in between. CDR3 bases: TGTGCCAGCAGCCCGGAGTCGGGGGCGAGAGTCTCACAGTTCTTC. Protein product: CASSPESGARVSQFF.

This chain connects TRBV5-6 to TRBJ2-5; TRBD2 matches at 14 bases. CDR1 is SGHDT and CDR2 is YYEEEE in the germline V gene. The junction had 9 bases not matched to a gene; V was cut back by 0 bases and J by 5 bases. The CDR3 loop spans 18 amino acids. CDR3 coding DNA: TGTGCCAGCAGCTTGGACAGTGGACTAGCGGGAGGAGGGGAGACCCAGTACTTC. It translates to CASSLDSGLAGGGETQYF.

The chain recombines TRBV9 with TRBJ1-4, with 7 bases identical to TRBD1. The CDR3 spans 14 residues. Germline CDR1 SGDLS, CDR2 YYNGEE. Unmatched junction bases numbered 2, after V lost 6 bases and J lost 0 bases. The CDR3 bases are TGTGCCAGCACCGGGACAGCAACTAATGAAAAACTGTTTTTT. Protein sequence: CASTGTATNEKLFF.

The chain uses TRBV6-5 and TRBJ2-7; 9 bases line up with TRBD1. Germline CDR1 MNHEY, CDR2 SVGAGI. V trimming: 6 bases; J trimming: 3 bases; junction bases outside the gene matches: 9. This CDR3 has 15 residues. The CDR3 DNA follows: TGTGCCAGCAGCTACCGATGGGACAGGGACTACGAGCAGTACTTC. It is translated as CASSYRWDRDYEQYF.